What follows is one T cell receptor beta chain and its context. What it binds is unknown. Trimming took 5 bases from V and 7 from J, leaving 15 bases between them. The germline CDR1 and CDR2 sequences are SGHAT and FQNNGV. The length of the CDR3 is 14 residues. The study ran its PCR with 60 Vbeta and 13 Jbeta primers. Assay used: immunoSEQ multiplex PCR; TCRdb lists only in-frame clones, some missing. The data show more than 80,000 clones, approximately 74% seen once. These data originate in a study of cytomegalovirus exposure and HLA in healthy donors. Findings of the study overall: When presence/absence was analysed, sequencing depth was taken to be roughly uniform across donors. The study found most TCR sequences rare, yet found some public TCRs in many donors.

Sequencing was done on a sample of PBMCs. The TCR originated in a woman aged 70 to 79 in good health and CMV-seropositive. This chain joins TRBV11-2 and TRBJ1-3; no reliable D call. In DNA, the CDR3 is TGTGCCAGCAGCCCCCCGGGGTATTGGAACACCATATATTTT. This gives the protein CASSPPGYWNTIYF.